This T cell receptor beta chain emerged from a study of patients and donors after allogeneic stem cell transplantation. This clonotype was observed at least ten times. Via MiXCR, TCRdb re-called the RT-PCR reads, giving one row per CDR3 protein. In the table there are 400,000 to 500,000 distinct CDR3 sequences, around 15% of which are singletons. Losses at the gene ends were 0 bases for V and 8 bases for J; bases not matched to a gene: 8. The CDR3 extends over 16 amino acids. Germline CDR1 SGHRS, CDR2 YFSETQ. The rearrangement joins TRBV5-1 to TRBJ1-4, with TRBD1 identical over 9 bases. The sequenced sample consisted of blood, either unsorted or a sorted T cell fraction (not recorded which). This clonotype was obtained from a human donor who was either an allogeneic HSCT recipient or a stem cell or donor lymphocyte infusion donor (not recorded which). It is not recorded whose cells these are; they may come from a transplant donor. The CDR3 nucleotides are TGCGCCAGCAGCTTGGCGGGACAGGGAACGGTGGAAAAACTGTTTTTT. Translating gives CASSLAGQGTVEKLFF.